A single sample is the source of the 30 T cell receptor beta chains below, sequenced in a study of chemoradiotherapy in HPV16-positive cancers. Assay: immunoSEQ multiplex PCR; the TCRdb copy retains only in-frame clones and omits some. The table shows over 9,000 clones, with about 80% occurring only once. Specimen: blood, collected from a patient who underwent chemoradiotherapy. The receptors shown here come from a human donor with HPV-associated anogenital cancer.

The CDR3 is CASSLTSGGAGTQYF. For the CDR3, the DNA is TGTGCCAGCAGCTTAACAAGCGGGGGGGCTGGTACGCAGTATTTT. V usage is TRBV7-2 and J usage is TRBJ2-3; 10 nucleotides agree with TRBD2. The CDR3 runs 15 residues. The V segment lost 2 bases and the J segment 8 bases; nucleotides outside the gene matches: 7. The V gene's germline CDR1 is SGHTA and CDR2 FQGNSA.

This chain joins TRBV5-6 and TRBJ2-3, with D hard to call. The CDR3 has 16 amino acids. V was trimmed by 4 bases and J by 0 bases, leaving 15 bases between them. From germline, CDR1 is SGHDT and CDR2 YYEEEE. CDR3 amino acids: CASSPETGASTDTQYF. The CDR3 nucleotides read TGTGCCAGCAGCCCTGAGACTGGCGCTAGCACAGATACGCAGTATTTT.

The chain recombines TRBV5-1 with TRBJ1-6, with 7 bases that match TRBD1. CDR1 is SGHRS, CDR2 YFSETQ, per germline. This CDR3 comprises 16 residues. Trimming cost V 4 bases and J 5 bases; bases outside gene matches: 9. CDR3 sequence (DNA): TGCGCCAGCAGCGCCGGGACAGCCATTAATAATTCACCCCTCCACTTT. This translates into CASSAGTAINNSPLHF.

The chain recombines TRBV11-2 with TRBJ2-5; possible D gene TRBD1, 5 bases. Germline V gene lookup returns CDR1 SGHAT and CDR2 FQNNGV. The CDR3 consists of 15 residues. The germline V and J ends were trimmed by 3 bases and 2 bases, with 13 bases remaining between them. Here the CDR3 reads CASSLRVTVQETQYF. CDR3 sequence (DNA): TGTGCCAGCAGCTTGAGAGTGACAGTGCAAGAGACCCAGTACTTC.

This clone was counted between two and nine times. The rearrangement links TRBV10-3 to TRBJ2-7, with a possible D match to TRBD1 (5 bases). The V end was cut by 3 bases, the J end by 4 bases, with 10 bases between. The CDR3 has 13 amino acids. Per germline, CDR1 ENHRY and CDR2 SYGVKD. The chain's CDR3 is CAISEEDKYEQYF. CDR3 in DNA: TGTGCCATCAGTGAAGAGGACAAATACGAGCAGTACTTC.

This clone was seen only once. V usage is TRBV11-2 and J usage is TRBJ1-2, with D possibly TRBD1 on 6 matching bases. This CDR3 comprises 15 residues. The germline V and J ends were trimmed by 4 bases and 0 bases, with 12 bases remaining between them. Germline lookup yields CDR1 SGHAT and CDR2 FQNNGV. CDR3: CASSWGAGSNYGYTF. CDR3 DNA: TGTGCCAGCAGCTGGGGGGCAGGGTCTAACTATGGCTACACCTTC. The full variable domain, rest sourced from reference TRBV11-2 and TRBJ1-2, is EAGVAQSPRYKIIEKRQSVAFWCNPISGHATLYWYQQILGQGPKLLIQFQNNGVVDDSQLPKDRFSAERLKGVDSTLKIQPAKLEDSAVYLCASSWGAGSNYGYTFGSGTRLTVV.

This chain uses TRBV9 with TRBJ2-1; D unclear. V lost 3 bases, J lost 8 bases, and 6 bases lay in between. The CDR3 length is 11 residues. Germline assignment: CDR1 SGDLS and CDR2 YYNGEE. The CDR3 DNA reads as TGTGCCAGCAGCGCCAGCTATGAGCAGTTCTTC. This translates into CASSASYEQFF.

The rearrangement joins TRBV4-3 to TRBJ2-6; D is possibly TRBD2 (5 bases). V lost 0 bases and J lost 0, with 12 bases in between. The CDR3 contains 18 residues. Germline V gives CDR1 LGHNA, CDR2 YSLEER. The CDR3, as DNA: TGCGCCAGCAGCCAAGAAGGTAGCGTCCCCTCTGGGGCCAACGTCCTGACTTTC. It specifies CASSQEGSVPSGANVLTF.

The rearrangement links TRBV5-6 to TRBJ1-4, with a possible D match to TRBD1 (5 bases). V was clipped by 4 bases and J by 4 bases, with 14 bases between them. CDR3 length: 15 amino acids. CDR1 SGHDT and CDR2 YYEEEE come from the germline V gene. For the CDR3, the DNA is TGTGCCAGCAGCCCAAATTTCGGGGGTAATGAAAAACTGTTTTTT. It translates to CASSPNFGGNEKLFF.

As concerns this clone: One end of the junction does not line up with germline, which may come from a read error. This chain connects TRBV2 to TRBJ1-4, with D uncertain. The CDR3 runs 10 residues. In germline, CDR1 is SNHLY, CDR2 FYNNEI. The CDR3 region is CASKLSRMIF. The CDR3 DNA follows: TGTGCCAGCAAGTTATCCAGAATGATTTTT.

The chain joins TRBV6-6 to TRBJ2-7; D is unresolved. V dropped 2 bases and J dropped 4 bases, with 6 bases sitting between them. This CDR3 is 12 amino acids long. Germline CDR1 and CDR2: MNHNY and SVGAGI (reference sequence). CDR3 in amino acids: CASSYTPYEQYF. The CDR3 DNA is TGTGCCAGCAGTTACACGCCGTACGAGCAGTACTTC.

The CDR3 DNA reads TGTGCCTCACGGGGACTAGCGGGCTACAATGAGCAGTTCTTC. Translating it yields CASRGLAGYNEQFF. This chain uses TRBV19 with TRBJ2-1; 12 bases are shared with TRBD2. The CDR3 runs 14 residues. J gave up 3 bases and V 11 bases, and 5 bases lay outside the gene matches. CDR1 LNHDA and CDR2 SQIVND come from the germline V gene (reference sequence).

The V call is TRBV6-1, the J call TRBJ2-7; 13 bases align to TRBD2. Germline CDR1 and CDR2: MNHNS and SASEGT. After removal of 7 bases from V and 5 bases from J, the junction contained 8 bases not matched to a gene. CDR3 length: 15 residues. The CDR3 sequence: CASTLTSGGPNEQYF. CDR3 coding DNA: TGTGCCAGCACCCTGACTAGCGGGGGGCCGAACGAGCAGTACTTC.

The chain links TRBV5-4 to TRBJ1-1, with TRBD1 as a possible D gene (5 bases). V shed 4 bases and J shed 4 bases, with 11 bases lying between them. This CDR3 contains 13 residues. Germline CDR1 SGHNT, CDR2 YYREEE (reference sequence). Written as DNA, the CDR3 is TGTGCCAGCAGCCCCCAGGGCACCACTGAAGCTTTCTTT. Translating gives CASSPQGTTEAFF.

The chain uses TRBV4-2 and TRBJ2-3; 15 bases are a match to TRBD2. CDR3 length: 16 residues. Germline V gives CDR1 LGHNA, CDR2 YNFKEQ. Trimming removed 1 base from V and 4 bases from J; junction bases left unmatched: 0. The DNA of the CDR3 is TGTGCCAGCAGCCAAGGGACTAGCGGGGGGGCAGATACGCAGTATTTT. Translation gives CASSQGTSGGADTQYF.

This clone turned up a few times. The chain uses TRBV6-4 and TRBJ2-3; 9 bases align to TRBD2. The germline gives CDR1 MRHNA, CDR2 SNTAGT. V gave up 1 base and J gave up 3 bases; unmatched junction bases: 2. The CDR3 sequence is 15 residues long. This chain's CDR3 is CASSDLAGETDTQYF. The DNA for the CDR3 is TGTGCCAGCAGTGACTTAGCGGGGGAGACAGATACGCAGTATTTT.

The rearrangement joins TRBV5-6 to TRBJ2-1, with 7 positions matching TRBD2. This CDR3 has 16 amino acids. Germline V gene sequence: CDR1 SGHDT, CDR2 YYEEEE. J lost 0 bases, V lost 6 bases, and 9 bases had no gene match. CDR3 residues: CASISSGTRSYNEQFF. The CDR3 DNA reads TGTGCCAGCATCTCTAGCGGTACCCGCTCCTACAATGAGCAGTTCTTC.

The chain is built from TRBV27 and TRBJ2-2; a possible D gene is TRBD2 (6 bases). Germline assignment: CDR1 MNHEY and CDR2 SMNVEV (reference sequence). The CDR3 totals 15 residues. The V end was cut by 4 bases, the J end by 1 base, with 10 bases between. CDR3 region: CASSYLGGNTGELFF. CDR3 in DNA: TGTGCCAGCAGTTACCTGGGGGGGAACACCGGGGAGCTGTTTTTT.

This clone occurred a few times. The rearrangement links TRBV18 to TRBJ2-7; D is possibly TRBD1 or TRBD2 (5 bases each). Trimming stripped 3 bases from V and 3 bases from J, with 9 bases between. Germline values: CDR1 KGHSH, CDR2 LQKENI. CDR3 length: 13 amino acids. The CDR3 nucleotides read TGTGCCAGCTCACCTTGGGACGGCTACGAGCAGTACTTC. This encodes CASSPWDGYEQYF.

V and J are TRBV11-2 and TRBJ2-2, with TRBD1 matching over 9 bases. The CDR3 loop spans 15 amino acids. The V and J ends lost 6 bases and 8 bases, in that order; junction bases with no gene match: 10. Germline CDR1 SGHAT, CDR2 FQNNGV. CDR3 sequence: CASRTGTGSIGELFF. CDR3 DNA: TGTGCCAGCAGAACCGGGACAGGGAGTATAGGGGAGCTGTTTTTT.

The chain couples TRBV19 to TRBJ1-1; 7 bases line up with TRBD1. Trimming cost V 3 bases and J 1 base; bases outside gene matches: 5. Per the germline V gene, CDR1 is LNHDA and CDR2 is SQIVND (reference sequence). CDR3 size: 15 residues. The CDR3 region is CASSIRGTANTEAFF. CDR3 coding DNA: TGTGCCAGTAGTATCCGCGGGACAGCGAACACTGAAGCTTTCTTT.

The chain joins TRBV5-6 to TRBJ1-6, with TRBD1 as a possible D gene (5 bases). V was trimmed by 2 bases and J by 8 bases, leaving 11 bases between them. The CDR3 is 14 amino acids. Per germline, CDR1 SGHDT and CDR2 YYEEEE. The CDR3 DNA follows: TGTGCCAGCAGCTTCCAGGGCAGGGATTCACCCCTCCACTTT. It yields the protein CASSFQGRDSPLHF. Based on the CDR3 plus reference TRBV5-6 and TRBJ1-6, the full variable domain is DAGVTQSPTHLIKTRGQQVTLRCSPKSGHDTVSWYQQALGQGPQFIFQYYEEEERQRGNFPDRFSGHQFPNYSSELNVNALLLGDSALYLCASSFQGRDSPLHFGNGTRLTVT.

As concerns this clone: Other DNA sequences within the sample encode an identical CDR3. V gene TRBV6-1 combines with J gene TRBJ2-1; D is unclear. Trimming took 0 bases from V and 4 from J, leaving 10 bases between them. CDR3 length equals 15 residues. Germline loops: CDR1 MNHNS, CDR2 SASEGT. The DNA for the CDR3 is TGTGCCAGCAGTGAAGCGCTAGGGCCGTACAATGAGCAGTTCTTC. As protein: CASSEALGPYNEQFF.

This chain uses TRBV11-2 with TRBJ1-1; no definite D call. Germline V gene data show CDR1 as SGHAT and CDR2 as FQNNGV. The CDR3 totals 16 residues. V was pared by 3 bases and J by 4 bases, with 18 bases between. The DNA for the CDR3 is TGTGCCAGCAGCTTTACCGGCGGCGATGAAGGCACTGAAGCTTTCTTT. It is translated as CASSFTGGDEGTEAFF.

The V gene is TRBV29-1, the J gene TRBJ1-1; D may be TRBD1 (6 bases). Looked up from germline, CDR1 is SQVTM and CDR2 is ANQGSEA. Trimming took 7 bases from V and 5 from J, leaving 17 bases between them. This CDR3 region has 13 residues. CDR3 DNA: TGCAGCGGCCAAAGGGGGGGGGAGACTGAAGCTTTCTTT. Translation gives CSGQRGGETEAFF. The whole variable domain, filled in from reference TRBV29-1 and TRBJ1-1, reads SAVISQKPSRDICQRGTSLTIQCQVDSQVTMMFWYRQQPGQSLTLIATANQGSEATYESGFVIDKFPISRPNLTFSTLTVSNMSPEDSSIYLCSGQRGGETEAFFGQGTRLTVV.

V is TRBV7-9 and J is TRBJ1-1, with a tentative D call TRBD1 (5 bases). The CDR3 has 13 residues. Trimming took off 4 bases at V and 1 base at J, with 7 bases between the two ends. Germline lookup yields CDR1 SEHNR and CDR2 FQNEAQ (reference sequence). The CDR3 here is CASSSGQNTEAFF. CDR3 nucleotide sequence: TGTGCCAGCAGCTCAGGACAGAACACTGAAGCTTTCTTT.

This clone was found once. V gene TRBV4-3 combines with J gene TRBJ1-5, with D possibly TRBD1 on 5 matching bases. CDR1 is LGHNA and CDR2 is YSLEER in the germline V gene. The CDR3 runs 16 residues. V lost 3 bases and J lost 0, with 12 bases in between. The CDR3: CASSQSWGYSNQPQHF. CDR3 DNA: TGCGCCAGCAGCCAGAGCTGGGGGTATAGCAATCAGCCCCAGCATTTT.

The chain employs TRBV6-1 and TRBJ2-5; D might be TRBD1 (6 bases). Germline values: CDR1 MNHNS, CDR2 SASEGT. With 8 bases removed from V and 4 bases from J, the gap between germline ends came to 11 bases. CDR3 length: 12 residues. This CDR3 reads CASQTGSETQYF. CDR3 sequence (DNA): TGTGCCAGCCAAACAGGGTCAGAGACCCAGTACTTC.

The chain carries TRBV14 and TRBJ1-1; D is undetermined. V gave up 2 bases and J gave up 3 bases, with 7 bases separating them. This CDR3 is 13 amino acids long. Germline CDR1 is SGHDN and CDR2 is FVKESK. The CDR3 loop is CASSQILDTEAFF. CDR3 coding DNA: TGTGCCAGCAGCCAAATCCTCGACACTGAAGCTTTCTTT.

The CDR3 loop reads CASSLTLEGGTDTQYF. CDR3 DNA: TGTGCCAGCAGCTTGACGTTAGAGGGGGGCACAGATACGCAGTATTTT. The V gene is TRBV5-4, the J gene TRBJ2-3; D may be TRBD1 (6 bases). Germline V lookup: CDR1 SGHNT, CDR2 YYREEE (reference sequence). The V end was cut by 1 base, the J end by 1 base, with 13 bases between. The CDR3 consists of 16 residues.